The rows below give T cell receptor beta chains drawn from one sample of a study of CD8+CD57+ T cells in acquired aplastic anemia. TCRdb reprocessed the reads with MiXCR, giving one entry per CDR3 protein. The data show approximately 150,000 distinct CDR3 sequences, with roughly 48% seen just once and about 1% held by the top ten. Sequenced material: sorted CD4+, CD8+, or CD8+CD57+ T cells (not recorded which) from PBMCs. The source is a human donor with aplastic anemia. The CDR3 runs from the conserved cysteine through the conserved F or W. A D gene is named only where the DNA matches it firmly. The listing skips clone size in some rows; elsewhere it reads once, few, many or a size class.

j_gene	abundance	d_gene	v_gene	CDR3aa	CDR3nt
TRBJ1-3	NA	NA	TRBV19	CASSMEQGRNTIYF	TGTGCCAGTAGTATGGAGCAGGGAAGAAACACCATATATTTT
TRBJ1-6	many	NA	TRBV12-3/TRBV12-4	CASSLILNSPLHF	TGTGCCAGCAGTTTAATCCTTAATTCACCCCTCCACTTT
TRBJ2-1	many	NA	TRBV5-4	CASSLGSKSSYNEQFF	TGTGCCAGCAGCTTGGGGTCAAAAAGCTCCTACAATGAGCAGTTCTTC
TRBJ1-4	NA	TRBD1	TRBV6-7	CASSYSRTGYSEKLFF	TGTGCCAGCAGTTACTCGAGGACAGGGTATTCTGAAAAACTGTTTTTT
TRBJ1-5	NA	NA	TRBV6-2/TRBV6-3	CASARTSQPQHF	TGTGCCAGCGCCAGGACGAGTCAGCCCCAGCATTTT
TRBJ2-2	NA	NA	TRBV7-2	CASSHSGYTGELFF	TGTGCCAGCAGCCATAGCGGATACACCGGGGAGCTGTTTTTT
TRBJ1-1	many	NA	TRBV12-3/TRBV12-4	CASKPRWGTEAFF	TGTGCCAGCAAACCCCGGTGGGGGACTGAAGCTTTCTTT
TRBJ1-6	NA	NA	TRBV18	CASSPLGRFNSPLHF	TGTGCCAGCTCACCCCTCGGACGGTTTAATTCACCCCTCCACTTT
TRBJ1-5	many	NA	TRBV5-6	CASSLGPGDQPQHF	TGTGCCAGCAGCTTGGGGCCGGGGGATCAGCCCCAGCATTTT
TRBJ1-1	many	NA	TRBV6-9	CASSPVERWNTEAFF	TGTGCCAGCAGCCCTGTCGAGCGATGGAACACTGAAGCTTTCTTT
TRBJ2-3	NA	NA	TRBV4-2	CASSRPRTTDTQYF	TGTGCCAGCAGCCGACCTAGGACCACAGATACGCAGTATTTT
TRBJ2-7	NA	TRBD1	TRBV9	CASSVGAGGGTYEQYF	TGTGCCAGCAGCGTAGGGGCAGGGGGTGGCACCTACGAGCAGTACTTC
TRBJ1-5	many	TRBD1	TRBV19	CASSTQDRGNQPQHF	TGTGCCAGTAGTACCCAAGACAGGGGCAATCAGCCCCAGCATTTT
TRBJ1-1	few	NA	TRBV7-9	CASSSGQPTEAFF	TGTGCCAGCAGCTCTGGACAGCCCACTGAAGCTTTCTTT
TRBJ1-1	NA	NA	TRBV20-1	CSAQQLMNTEAFF	TGCAGTGCACAACAGCTGATGAACACTGAAGCTTTCTTT
TRBJ1-2	few	NA	TRBV10-3	CAISFQDSGGYTF	TGTGCCATCAGTTTCCAGGACTCCGGTGGCTACACCTTC
TRBJ1-1	NA	NA	TRBV18	CASAKLNTEAFF	TGTGCCAGCGCCAAATTGAACACTGAAGCTTTCTTT
TRBJ2-7	many	TRBD2	TRBV20-1	CSATTSGGYEQYF	TGCAGTGCGACTACTAGCGGGGGGTATGAGCAGTACTTC
TRBJ2-7	many	NA	TRBV2	CASSEGVLSSYEQYF	TGTGCCAGCAGTGAAGGGGTTCTAAGCTCCTACGAGCAGTACTTC
TRBJ1-3	NA	NA	TRBV19	CASSHLTSGNTIYF	TGTGCCAGTAGTCACCTGACCTCTGGAAACACCATATATTTT
TRBJ2-5	NA	NA	TRBV4-3	CASSQENSPSETQYF	TGCGCCAGCAGCCAAGAGAACAGCCCATCGGAGACCCAGTACTTC
TRBJ2-4	NA	NA	TRBV29-1	CSVTPLGGVGNIQYF	TGCAGCGTTACGCCATTGGGAGGAGTCGGAAACATTCAGTACTTC
TRBJ2-7	NA	NA	TRBV2	CASSSANYEQYF	TGTGCCAGCAGTTCCGCGAACTACGAGCAGTACTTC
TRBJ2-5	NA	NA	TRBV20-1	CSASGTIIQETQYF	TGCAGTGCTTCCGGGACAATTATACAAGAGACCCAGTACTTC